This TCR beta chain stems from a study of cytomegalovirus exposure and HLA in healthy donors. Findings of the study overall: In a later analysis, a missense DCLRE1C variant was linked to TCR beta V- and J-gene trimming. The authors later found TCR association rates varying by HLA locus, with DRB1 most and HLA-C fewest. TCR beta sequences numbering 15,000 to 20,000 were associated with HLA alleles at 0.05 false discovery rate in a later analysis.

Trimming cost V 4 bases and J 6 bases; bases outside gene matches: 7. This CDR3 region has 16 residues. Germline-derived CDR1 and CDR2 are SGHNT and YYREEE (reference sequence). Notes on this clone: Its matching antigen is unknown.

13 Jbeta primers and 60 Vbeta primers were used for the PCR. Source study methods: The count from a later analysis was about 80 million unique TCR beta chains, around 10 million of them shared. The repertoire was sequenced with immunoSEQ multiplex PCR; TCRdb's copy has only in-frame clones and lacks some. That table is the source of V, J and clone size, and D and trimming were worked out from the DNA. This sample has 90,000 or so clones, with 75% to 85% found just once. Sequenced sample: PBMCs. This rearrangement joins TRBV5-4 to TRBJ2-3; 14 nucleotides align to TRBD2. The TCR originated in a man aged 25-45 years in good health and CMV-seropositive. The CDR3 DNA reads as TGTGCCAGCAGCGTGGGACTAGCGGGAGTCGGGGATACGCAGTATTTT. As protein: CASSVGLAGVGDTQYF.